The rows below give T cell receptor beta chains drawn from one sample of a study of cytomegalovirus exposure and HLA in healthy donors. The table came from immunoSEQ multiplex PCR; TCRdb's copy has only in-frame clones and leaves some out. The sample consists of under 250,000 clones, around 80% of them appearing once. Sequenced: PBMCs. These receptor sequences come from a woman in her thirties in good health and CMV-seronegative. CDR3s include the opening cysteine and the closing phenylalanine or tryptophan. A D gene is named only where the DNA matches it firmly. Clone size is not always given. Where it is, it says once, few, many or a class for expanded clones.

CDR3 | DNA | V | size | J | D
CASSVSYHNEQFF | TGTGCCAGCAGCGTTAGTTACCACAATGAGCAGTTCTTC | TRBV9 | - | TRBJ2-1 | -
CASSSRTGDGYTF | TGTGCCAGCAGCTCAAGGACAGGGGATGGCTACACCTTC | TRBV4-2 | few | TRBJ1-2 | TRBD1
CASRLSGQGYQPQHF | TGTGCCAGCAGATTATCCGGACAGGGCTATCAGCCCCAGCATTTT | TRBV27 | - | TRBJ1-5 | TRBD1
CASSFGRDTGYTF | TGTGCCAGCAGTTTCGGCCGGGACACTGGCTACACCTTC | TRBV27 | - | TRBJ1-2 | -
CASSEGLGDRQFF | TGCGCCAGCAGTGAGGGTCTTGGGGACAGGCAGTTCTTC | TRBV10-1 | - | TRBJ2-1 | TRBD1
CASSEALDRHNQPQHF | TGTGCCAGCAGTGAAGCTTTGGACAGACACAATCAGCCCCAGCATTTT | TRBV2 | - | TRBJ1-5 | -
CASSQDPGWRQSNTEAFF | TGCGCCAGCAGCCAAGATCCTGGTTGGCGGCAGTCGAACACTGAAGCTTTCTTT | TRBV4-1 | - | TRBJ1-1 | -
CASSYPGGETEAFF | TGTGCCAGCAGTTACCCCGGCGGGGAAACTGAAGCTTTCTTT | TRBV6-6 | - | TRBJ1-1 | -
CASSQEFLTAGTDTQYF | TGCGCCAGCAGCCAAGAGTTTTTAACAGCGGGAACAGATACGCAGTATTTT | TRBV4-1 | - | TRBJ2-3 | TRBD2
CASSLLAGETQYF | TGTGCCAGCAGCTTATTGGCGGGAGAGACCCAGTACTTC | TRBV7-2 | - | TRBJ2-5 | -
CASSLDRGHEQFF | TGTGCCAGCAGCTTAGACAGGGGCCATGAGCAGTTCTTC | TRBV11-2 | - | TRBJ2-1 | -
CASSDSTGSYGYTF | TGTGCCAGCAGTGACTCGACAGGGAGCTATGGCTACACCTTC | TRBV6-4 | - | TRBJ1-2 | TRBD1
CASSPEDPGDTEAFF | TGTGCCAGCAGCCCCGAGGACCCCGGGGACACTGAAGCTTTCTTT | TRBV9 | many | TRBJ1-1 | -
CASSSRWRATNEKLFF | TGTGCCAGCAGTTCCCGGTGGAGAGCAACTAATGAAAAACTGTTTTTT | TRBV28 | - | TRBJ1-4 | -
CASSLGGQGNQPQHF | TGCGCCAGCAGCTTGGGGGGACAGGGGAATCAGCCCCAGCATTTT | TRBV5-1 | - | TRBJ1-5 | TRBD1
CASSQIKAGNTEAFF | TGTGCCAGCAGCCAAATTAAAGCGGGGAACACTGAAGCTTTCTTT | TRBV4-2 | - | TRBJ1-1 | -
CASSNRIYEQYF | TGTGCCAGCAGTAACAGGATCTACGAGCAGTACTTC | TRBV6-6 | - | TRBJ2-7 | -
CASSDPRGGSVTGELFF | TGCGCCAGCAGCGACCCCCGTGGAGGGAGCGTCACCGGGGAGCTGTTTTTT | TRBV5-1 | - | TRBJ2-2 | -
CASSDQGNRNTEAFF | TGTGCCAGCAGTGACCAGGGGAATAGGAACACTGAAGCTTTCTTT | TRBV6-1 | - | TRBJ1-1 | -
CASRLGLAGVYEQFF | TGTGCCAGCAGACTAGGACTAGCGGGAGTGTACGAGCAGTTCTTC | TRBV27 | - | TRBJ2-1 | TRBD2
CAWRHWNTEAFF | TGTGCCTGGCGACACTGGAACACTGAAGCTTTCTTT | TRBV30 | - | TRBJ1-1 | -
CASSLLGGVYGYTF | TGTGCCAGCAGCTTGCTAGGGGGGGTCTATGGCTACACCTTC | TRBV7-2 | - | TRBJ1-2 | -
CASSEQLAGSEQFF | TGTGCCAGCAGTGAACAACTAGCGGGAAGCGAGCAGTTCTTC | TRBV2 | - | TRBJ2-1 | TRBD2
CASSVGSGGVTDTQYF | TGTGCCAGCAGCGTAGGTAGCGGGGGGGTCACAGATACGCAGTATTTT | TRBV9 | - | TRBJ2-3 | TRBD2
CASSSRRTDTQYF | TGTGCCAGCTCTAGTCGGCGGACAGATACGCAGTATTTT | TRBV18 | - | TRBJ2-3 | -
CASSPNPYEQYF | TGTGCCAGCAGCCCTAATCCCTACGAGCAGTACTTC | TRBV11-3 | few | TRBJ2-7 | -
CASSGQGTSGGQYEQYF | TGCGCCAGCAGCGGACAAGGGACTAGCGGGGGACAATACGAGCAGTACTTC | TRBV5-1 | - | TRBJ2-7 | TRBD2